This TCR beta chain was identified in a study of blood T cell repertoires in COVID-19. Turning to the study itself: Whether acute or convalescent, the COVID-19 samples came from the United States, Italy and Spain. In each case, the material was cDNA or gDNA derived from T cells, B-cell-depleted T cells, or PBMCs.

Germline-derived CDR1 and CDR2 are SGHKS and YYEKEE (reference sequence). The CDR3 totals 11 residues. Trimming took off 2 bases at V and 3 bases at J, with 3 bases between the two ends. Methods used by the authors: Reference gene primer amplification gave nucleated cell count estimates. Sequenced by immunoSEQ multiplex PCR; TCRdb stores in-frame clones only, minus some. D and trimming were read from the DNA, whereas the V and J calls and clone size are those reported in that table. Here the sample spans 65,000 to 90,000 clones, roughly nine tenths being singletons. The receptor comes from a man aged 45-60 years with acute or convalescent COVID-19. The chain has TRBV5-5 and TRBJ2-7; D ambiguous. Sequencing used peripheral blood. CDR3 sequence reads: CASSLHYEQYF. The CDR3, as DNA: TGTGCCAGCAGCTTACACTACGAGCAGTACTTC.